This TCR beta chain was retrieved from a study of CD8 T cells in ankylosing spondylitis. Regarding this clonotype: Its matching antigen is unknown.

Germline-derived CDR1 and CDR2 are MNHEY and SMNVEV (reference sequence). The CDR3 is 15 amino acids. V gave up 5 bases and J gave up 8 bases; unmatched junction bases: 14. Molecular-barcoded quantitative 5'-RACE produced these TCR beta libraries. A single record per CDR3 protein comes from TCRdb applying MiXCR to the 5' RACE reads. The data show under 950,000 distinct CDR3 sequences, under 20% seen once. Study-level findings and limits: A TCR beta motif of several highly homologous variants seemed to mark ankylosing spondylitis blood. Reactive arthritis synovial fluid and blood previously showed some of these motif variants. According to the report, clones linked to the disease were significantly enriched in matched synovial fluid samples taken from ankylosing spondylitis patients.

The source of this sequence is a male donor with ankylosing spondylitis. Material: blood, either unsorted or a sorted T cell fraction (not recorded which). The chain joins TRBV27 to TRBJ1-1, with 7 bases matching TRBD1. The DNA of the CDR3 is TGTGCCAGCAGTCGGGACAGCGTGCCTTACTCCGAAGCTTTCTTT. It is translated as CASSRDSVPYSEAFF.